What follows are 11 T cell receptor beta chains derived from one specimen sequenced in a study of blood T cell repertoires in COVID-19. The assay was immunoSEQ multiplex PCR, and TCRdb's table has in-frame clones only and misses some. The sample consists of about 230,000 clones, around 89% of them appearing once. The sequenced sample was PBMCs or T cells enriched from blood (not recorded which). All receptors come from a woman in her thirties or forties with acute COVID-19.

This clone was detected only once. The rearrangement joins TRBV5-1 to TRBJ2-2, with TRBD1 matching over 9 bases. This CDR3 has 15 residues. Germline CDR1 reads SGHRS; CDR2 reads YFSETQ. V gave up 4 bases and J gave up 3 bases; unmatched junction bases: 4. The CDR3 DNA reads as TGCGCCAGCAGCCCCTGGACAGGGGACACCGGGGAGCTGTTTTTT. Translating gives CASSPWTGDTGELFF.

The V and J genes are TRBV29-1 and TRBJ2-1; 9 bases fit TRBD2. The junction had 6 bases not matched to a gene; V was cut back by 3 bases and J by 9 bases. CDR1 is SQVTM, CDR2 ANQGSEA, per germline. This CDR3 has 13 amino acids. The CDR3 DNA reads as TGCAGCGTTGATGTTCTAGCGGGACGTGAGCAGTTCTTC. It translates to CSVDVLAGREQFF.

This chain uses TRBV5-6 with TRBJ2-5, with TRBD2 matching 10 bases. Trimming at V came to 2 bases and at J to 5 bases, leaving 6 bases not matched to a gene. The CDR3 contains 15 residues. Germline V CDR1 and CDR2: SGHDT, YYEEEE. The CDR3 DNA reads as TGTGCCAGCAGCTTCAAGCGGGGGGGCCTTGAGACCCAGTACTTC. Protein: CASSFKRGGLETQYF.

This clone was observed a single time. J is TRBJ1-3 and V is TRBV30, with a tentative D call TRBD1 (6 bases). This CDR3 contains 14 residues. V lost 3 bases and J lost 0, with 9 bases in between. Germline assignment: CDR1 GTSNPN and CDR2 SVGIG (reference sequence). DNA for the CDR3: TGTGCCTGGAGAGAACAGGGCTCTGGAAACACCATATATTTT. Amino acids: CAWREQGSGNTIYF.

As to this clone: The sample holds other DNA sequences that translate to the same CDR3. The rearrangement joins TRBV2 to TRBJ1-2; TRBD1 matches 8 bases. J lost 8 bases, V lost 2 bases, and 4 bases had no gene match. CDR3 length: 13 residues. Germline V gene data show CDR1 as SNHLY and CDR2 as FYNNEI. The CDR3 loop reads CASSEQGAGGYTF. Written as DNA, the CDR3 is TGTGCCAGCAGTGAACAGGGGGCCGGGGGCTACACCTTC.

The rearrangement links TRBV20-1 to TRBJ1-5; D not resolved. Germline V gives CDR1 DFQATT, CDR2 SNEGSKA (reference sequence). Trimming pared 3 bases from V and 2 bases from J, leaving 11 bases between. The CDR3 has 14 amino acids. This chain's CDR3 is CSASTEPRNQPQHF. The CDR3 DNA is TGCAGTGCTAGTACCGAGCCCCGCAATCAGCCCCAGCATTTT.

The J gene is TRBJ2-1, the V gene TRBV2; a possible D gene is TRBD2 (7 bases). The germline V gene has CDR1 SNHLY and CDR2 FYNNEI. The CDR3 is 15 residues long. Trimming pared 2 bases from V and 8 bases from J, leaving 16 bases between. The CDR3 is CASSESGGWFHEQFF. CDR3 nucleotide sequence: TGTGCCAGCAGTGAATCGGGGGGCTGGTTCCATGAGCAGTTCTTC.

V gene TRBV11-2 combines with J gene TRBJ1-5; D remains ambiguous. With 2 bases removed from V and 3 bases from J, the gap between germline ends came to 11 bases. This CDR3 is built from 15 residues. The germline V gene has CDR1 SGHAT and CDR2 FQNNGV. The CDR3 spells CASSLSYLDNQPQHF. CDR3 nucleotide sequence: TGTGCCAGCAGCTTAAGTTATCTAGACAATCAGCCCCAGCATTTT.

The CDR3 DNA reads as TGTGCCAGCAGTGAAATAACAGGGGCTAATTCACCCCTCCACTTT. This sequence encodes CASSEITGANSPLHF. The rearrangement uses TRBV2 and TRBJ1-6, with 7 nucleotides matching TRBD1. The length of the CDR3 is 15 residues. In germline, CDR1 is SNHLY, CDR2 FYNNEI. The V gene end was trimmed by 2 bases and the J gene end by 6 bases; junction bases not matched to a gene: 4.

The chain uses TRBV2 and TRBJ2-3, with 8 bases identical to TRBD2. There are 18 residues in the CDR3. V gave up 7 bases and J gave up 7 bases; unmatched junction bases: 22. Per the germline V gene, CDR1 is SNHLY and CDR2 is FYNNEI. The CDR3 DNA reads TGTGCCAGCAACCCCTGGGGTGCGGAAGCGGGAGAGTCATATACGCAGTATTTT. Translated: CASNPWGAEAGESYTQYF.

The J gene is TRBJ2-1, the V gene TRBV7-9; 13 nucleotides align to TRBD2. V lost 1 base, J lost 4 bases, and 4 bases stayed unmatched. This CDR3 has 17 amino acids. Germline V lookup: CDR1 SEHNR, CDR2 FQNEAQ (reference sequence). The DNA for the CDR3 is TGTGCCAGCAGCTTAGGTGGACTAGCGGGAGTATACAATGAGCAGTTCTTC. Its protein is CASSLGGLAGVYNEQFF.